This T cell receptor (beta chain) was documented in a study of blood T cell repertoires in COVID-19 (dated by TCRdb to 2020 to 2022). In the study overall: Samples from collaborators originated in the United States, Italy and Spain and spanned both the acute and convalescent phases of COVID-19. Deeply sampled blood TCRbeta repertoires from subjects exposed to, actively infected with, or recovered from COVID-19 were included in the dataset. The samples were drawn from the first 160 participants of the ongoing ImmuneRACE study and from 1,254 subjects provided by 6 global collaborators. The material from the prospective study consisted of cDNA or gDNA derived from T cells, B-cell-depleted T cells, or PBMCs. Sample metadata almost always included a de-identified subject ID, COVID-19 status, age in years and sex. HLA class I and class II types, where available, came from metadata supplied by the sample provider rather than from assay-based typing. The repertoires were released in a freely available public database meant as a resource for research on the immune response to SARS-CoV-2.

TCRbeta CDR3 regions were amplified from genomic DNA using the immunoSEQ Assay, a bias-controlled multiplex PCR. As for the original processing: Nucleated cell counts per sample were estimated from amplification of reference gene primers within the assay. To quantify the absolute abundance of each unique TCRbeta CDR3 rearrangement, sequence reads were collapsed and filtered. For each sample, productive Simpson clonality was calculated as the square root of Simpson's diversity index across productive rearrangements. Sourced from immuneACCESS, this table was stored by TCRdb with only in-frame sequences that have V and J called. A share of the clones is absent; for the studies checked, an unresolved V gene accounts for under half, and the remainder has no known explanation. The V and J calls and clone size were taken over from that table, and D and trimming were inferred from the DNA. This sample lists about 120,000 clones; 81% were detected once. The top ten clonotypes cover more than 3% of the sample.

Study-wide conclusions, independent of this receptor: Clinical and demographic metadata were provided uncurated, with the amount varying by source and participant.

Each collaborating institution followed its own protocols to collect whole blood in K2EDTA tubes. For TCRbeta analysis, collaborators shipped samples as frozen whole blood, isolated PBMCs, or DNA extracted from either of those sample types. V is cut by 0 bases and J by 4 bases, and the space between the germline ends is 12 bases. From a lookup of the germline V gene, CDR1 and CDR2 are LGHNT and FRNRAP. The CDR3 runs 15 amino acids, cysteine and phenylalanine included. Just CDR3 DNA is preserved here, 45 bases in frame from base 1. Comment on this clone: Its antigen target is currently unknown. No base quality values were provided; no much bigger clone lies one nucleotide off.

This TCR derives from a woman between 45 and 65 years old with acute or convalescent COVID-19. Sequencing was done on a sample of peripheral blood. Recombination joined TRBV12-5 with TRBJ1-1; the best D guess is TRBD1, with 6 bases matching. This receptor carries the CDR3 CASGLVQGGSTEAFF. DNA sequence: TGTGCTAGTGGTTTGGTACAAGGGGGAAGCACTGAAGCTTTCTTT.